One T cell receptor (beta chain) is described in this entry. The CDR3 runs 14 residues. In germline, CDR1 is ENHRY, CDR2 SYGVKD. Trimming removed 10 bases at V and 0 bases at J, with 12 bases between. The sample comes from a study of blood T cell repertoires in COVID-19. About the research overall: Material from acute and convalescent COVID-19 was sourced from the United States, Italy and Spain. Sample material is recorded as cDNA or gDNA derived from T cells, B-cell-depleted T cells, or PBMCs.

How the authors handled the data: Estimated nucleated cell counts came from reference gene primer amplification. The repertoire was sequenced with immunoSEQ multiplex PCR; TCRdb's copy has only in-frame clones and lacks some. That table furnishes V, J and clone size, whereas the DNA furnished D and trimming. The repertoire has around 78,000 clones, 80% to 90% of them found once; the top ten carry roughly 45%. The sequence was obtained from a human donor in a cohort sampled during active COVID-19. This chain uses TRBV10-3 with TRBJ2-2; TRBD2 might be the D (6 bases). Sequenced material: peripheral blood. Here the CDR3 DNA reads TGTGCCACCACCGGGACTGCGAACACCGGGGAGCTGTTTTTT. Protein sequence: CATTGTANTGELFF.